Shown below are 26 T cell receptor beta chains from a single sample sequenced in a study of blood T cell repertoires in COVID-19. Profiling relied on immunoSEQ multiplex PCR, and the TCRdb table lists in-frame clones only, not all of them. The sample consists of 340,000 or so clones, roughly 84% of them appearing once. The sample was peripheral blood. The receptors were gathered from a middle-aged man with active or convalescent COVID-19.

The chain joins TRBV3-1 (or the pseudogene TRBV3-2) to TRBJ1-6; D is perhaps TRBD1 (5 bases). The germline CDR1 and CDR2 sequences are LGHDT and YNNKEL (reference sequence). The CDR3 sequence is 14 residues long. V was clipped by 0 bases and J by 9 bases, with 9 bases between them. The CDR3 protein is CASSQERTSSPLHF. The CDR3 bases are TGTGCCAGCAGCCAAGAAAGGACAAGTTCACCCCTCCACTTT.

A remark on this clone: The same CDR3 can be traced to other DNA sequences in this sample. The rearrangement joins TRBV28 to TRBJ1-5; 7 nucleotides match TRBD1. Germline V gene lookup returns CDR1 MDHEN and CDR2 SYDVKM. Trimming cost V 3 bases and J 6 bases; bases outside gene matches: 5. The CDR3 sequence is 14 residues long. The CDR3, as DNA: TGTGCCAGCAGTTTGTACAGGGGCAGTCAGCCCCAGCATTTT. Amino acids: CASSLYRGSQPQHF.

The chain employs TRBV28 and TRBJ1-1; 7 nucleotides agree with TRBD1. The CDR3 has 18 residues. CDR1 MDHEN and CDR2 SYDVKM come from the germline V gene. J lost 0 bases, V lost 2 bases, and 12 bases had no gene match. CDR3 coding DNA: TGTGCCAGCAGTTTACTATACAGGGGCCGCTATGTGAACACTGAAGCTTTCTTT. This translates into CASSLLYRGRYVNTEAFF.

The rearrangement joins TRBV6-1 to TRBJ2-1, with D perhaps matching TRBD2 (5 bases). CDR1 MNHNS and CDR2 SASEGT come from the germline V gene. V shed 2 bases and J shed 6 bases, with 14 bases lying between them. The CDR3 runs 15 residues. As DNA, the CDR3 is TGTGCCAGCAGTGAATACCCTAGCTTCCGCAATGAGCAGTTCTTC. It specifies CASSEYPSFRNEQFF.

This clone is a singleton in its sample. This sequence joins TRBV7-2 and TRBJ2-1, with D unresolved. Per the germline V gene, CDR1 is SGHTA and CDR2 is FQGNSA. CDR3 length equals 13 residues. V lost 5 bases to trimming and J lost 6 bases, with 11 bases between them. The CDR3 spells CASSPPPLNEQFF. CDR3 sequence (DNA): TGTGCCAGCAGCCCCCCTCCCCTCAATGAGCAGTTCTTC.

The chain joins TRBV6-2 or TRBV6-3 to TRBJ1-2, with 8 nucleotides matching TRBD1. Germline V gene sequence: CDR1 MNHEY, CDR2 SVGEGT. The CDR3 length is 15 residues. J lost 7 bases, V lost 3 bases, and 10 bases had no gene match. CDR3: CASSYKKATGVGYTF. Written as DNA, the CDR3 is TGTGCCAGCAGTTATAAAAAGGCGACAGGGGTTGGCTACACCTTC.

This sequence joins TRBV13 and TRBJ1-3, with 9 bases identical to TRBD1. The J segment lost 0 bases and the V segment lost 1 base, leaving 7 bases of the junction unmatched. The CDR3 has 18 residues. Germline CDR1 is PRHDT and CDR2 is FYEKMQ (reference sequence). The CDR3 region has the DNA TGTGCCAGCAGCTTAGCAGGGGACAGGGAAGTCTCTGGAAACACCATATATTTT. Amino acid sequence: CASSLAGDREVSGNTIYF.

V is TRBV11-2 and J is TRBJ2-3; 8 nucleotides match TRBD1. The CDR3 runs to 16 residues. Germline CDR1 is SGHAT and CDR2 is FQNNGV. The V and J ends lost 4 bases and 2 bases, in that order; junction bases with no gene match: 8. The CDR3 loop reads CASSYFQGANTDTQYF. For the CDR3, the DNA is TGTGCCAGCAGCTACTTCCAGGGGGCCAACACAGATACGCAGTATTTT.

CDR3: CASSQGSGGAGDTQYF. In DNA, the CDR3 is TGTGCCAGCAGCCAAGGTAGCGGGGGGGCCGGGGATACGCAGTATTTT. The rearrangement uses TRBV4-2 and TRBJ2-3, with 11 bases lining up with TRBD2. V lost 1 base, J lost 6 bases, and 6 bases stayed unmatched. This CDR3 is 16 amino acids long. Germline lookup yields CDR1 LGHNA and CDR2 YNFKEQ.

The V gene is TRBV18, the J gene TRBJ1-1; possibly TRBD1 for D (6 bases). The germline V gene encodes CDR1 KGHSH and CDR2 LQKENI. The CDR3 extends over 15 amino acids. V was trimmed by 6 bases and J by 4 bases, leaving 18 bases between them. The CDR3 loop reads CASSQLQGGGTEAFF. DNA of the CDR3: TGTGCCAGCTCGCAGTTACAGGGAGGGGGCACTGAAGCTTTCTTT.

This chain's CDR3 is CASSQRLAGYNEQFF. The CDR3 nucleotides are TGTGCCAGCAGCCAACGACTAGCGGGATACAATGAGCAGTTCTTC. The chain recombines TRBV3-1 (or the pseudogene TRBV3-2) with TRBJ2-1, with 11 positions matching TRBD2. The germline V gene has CDR1 LGHDT and CDR2 YNNKEL (reference sequence). The CDR3 is 15 residues long. The trim removed 2 bases at V and 4 bases at J, leaving 1 base unmatched.

This chain uses TRBV5-4 with TRBJ1-3; D is possibly TRBD1 (6 bases). Per the germline V gene, CDR1 is SGHNT and CDR2 is YYREEE (reference sequence). CDR3 size: 14 residues. V was trimmed by 4 bases and J by 2 bases, leaving 10 bases between them. Here the CDR3 reads CASSHPGAGNTIYF. The DNA for the CDR3 is TGTGCCAGCAGCCACCCAGGGGCTGGAAACACCATATATTTT.

The V gene is TRBV3-1 (or the pseudogene TRBV3-2), the J gene TRBJ1-1, with D possibly TRBD1 on 6 matching bases. The CDR3 contains 15 residues. V was pared by 1 base and J by 10 bases, with 19 bases between. From germline, CDR1 is LGHDT and CDR2 YNNKEL (reference sequence). DNA of the CDR3: TGTGCCAGCAGCCAAGTAACTCTCGCCGGCAGGGGAGCTTTCTTT. It is translated as CASSQVTLAGRGAFF.

In its sample, this clone was seen once. The junction shows a germline mismatch at one end, possibly a read error. J is TRBJ2-2 and V is TRBV7-7; TRBD1 aligns across 9 bases. The CDR3 is 17 amino acids. Germline CDR1 reads SSHAT; CDR2 reads FNYEAQ (reference sequence). CDR3 residues: CASSSGTGRLRTGELFF. CDR3 DNA sequence: TGTGCTAGCAGCTCCGGGACAGGGCGTCTGAGAACCGGGGAGCTGTTTTTT.

The chain couples TRBV9 to TRBJ2-1, with 12 bases aligning to TRBD2. Germline CDR1 is SGDLS and CDR2 is YYNGEE. This CDR3 contains 16 residues. The V and J ends lost 4 bases and 4 bases, in that order; junction bases with no gene match: 6. The CDR3 sequence is CASSPTTSGGYNEQFF. CDR3 sequence (DNA): TGTGCCAGCAGCCCCACGACTAGCGGGGGTTACAATGAGCAGTTCTTC.

The V gene is TRBV18, the J gene TRBJ1-1; TRBD1 is a possible D gene (5 bases). CDR1 and CDR2 from the germline V gene are KGHSH and LQKENI. CDR3 length: 16 amino acids. V was clipped by 5 bases and J by 1 base, with 17 bases between them. The CDR3 DNA follows: TGTGCCAGCTCATCCGGGACTCCGGGAGGGAACACTGAAGCTTTCTTT. It translates to CASSSGTPGGNTEAFF.

This chain uses TRBV5-1 with TRBJ1-1; D gene unclear. The V end was cut by 1 base, the J end by 0 bases, with 10 bases between. CDR1 SGHRS and CDR2 YFSETQ come from the germline V gene. The CDR3 contains 15 residues. This CDR3 is CASSLLAGMNTEAFF. In DNA form, the CDR3 reads TGCGCCAGCAGCTTGCTAGCAGGAATGAACACTGAAGCTTTCTTT.

This rearrangement joins TRBV5-4 to TRBJ2-1; D is possibly TRBD2 (5 bases). V lost 0 bases to trimming and J lost 9 bases, with 28 bases between them. Germline V gives CDR1 SGHNT, CDR2 YYREEE (reference sequence). The CDR3 covers 19 residues. The CDR3 protein is CASSLVVSRTFRPVTEQFF. CDR3 sequence (DNA): TGTGCCAGCAGCTTGGTAGTCTCCCGGACTTTCCGGCCGGTCACTGAGCAGTTCTTC. Looking up the rest from reference TRBV5-4 and TRBJ2-1 gives the full variable domain: ETGVTQSPTHLIKTRGQQVTLRCSSQSGHNTVSWYQQALGQGPQFIFQYYREEENGRGNFPPRFSGLQFPNYSSELNVNALELDDSALYLCASSLVVSRTFRPVTEQFFGPGTRLTVL.

The CDR3 DNA sequence: TGCAGCGTTCCTACCGGGACAGGGAACACTGAAGCTTTCTTT. It translates to CSVPTGTGNTEAFF. The V gene is TRBV29-1, the J gene TRBJ1-1; 8 bases align to TRBD1. The V gene end was trimmed by 5 bases and the J gene end by 1 base; junction bases not matched to a gene: 6. Germline values: CDR1 SQVTM, CDR2 ANQGSEA. The CDR3 is made up of 14 amino acids.

V gene TRBV5-6 combines with J gene TRBJ1-2; weak D call: TRBD1 (6 bases). CDR1 and CDR2 from the germline V gene are SGHDT and YYEEEE. Trimming shortened V by 1 base and J by 4 bases, and 11 bases separated the two germline ends. The CDR3 length is 14 residues. The CDR3 DNA follows: TGTGCCAGCAGCTTGACACAGGGCCTCTATGGCTACACCTTC. Translating it yields CASSLTQGLYGYTF.

This chain connects TRBV3-1 (or the pseudogene TRBV3-2) to TRBJ2-5; possibly TRBD1 for D (6 bases). The germline V and J ends were trimmed by 4 bases and 4 bases, with 19 bases remaining between them. The CDR3 runs to 16 residues. Per germline, CDR1 LGHDT and CDR2 YNNKEL (reference sequence). In DNA, the CDR3 is TGTGCCAGCAGCCCGCGGCGGACAGTACGGCGAGAGACCCAGTACTTC. This sequence encodes CASSPRRTVRRETQYF.

The chain is built from TRBV7-6 and TRBJ2-1; 9 nucleotides match TRBD2. From germline, CDR1 is SGHVS and CDR2 FNYEAQ. CDR3 length: 17 residues. Losses at the gene ends were 2 bases for V and 6 bases for J; bases not matched to a gene: 11. DNA for the CDR3: TGTGCCAGCAGCTTATCTGCTAGCGGGATTTCTATCAATGAGCAGTTCTTC. Residues: CASSLSASGISINEQFF.

The chain recombines TRBV7-3 with TRBJ2-1; 7 positions match TRBD2. V shed 0 bases, J shed 5 bases, and the junction held 7 bases outside the gene matches. The CDR3 covers 16 residues. Germline CDR1 reads SGHTA; CDR2 reads FQGTGA. CDR3 sequence reads: CASSLTSSGAHNEQFF. The CDR3 DNA follows: TGTGCCAGCAGCTTAACCTCGAGCGGGGCCCACAATGAGCAGTTCTTC.

This sequence joins TRBV6-5 and TRBJ1-2; the match to TRBD1 covers 8 bases. V lost 6 bases, J lost 7 bases, and 7 bases stayed unmatched. The CDR3 consists of 13 residues. Germline-derived CDR1 and CDR2 are MNHEY and SVGAGI. CDR3 DNA: TGTGCCAGCAGACTATCGACAGGGGTTGGCTACACCTTC. This codes for CASRLSTGVGYTF.

This clone showed up just once. CDR3 nucleotides: TGTGCCTGGAGTTGGACTAGCGGGAGCTACGAGCAGTACTTC. Translated, it gives CAWSWTSGSYEQYF. The rearrangement links TRBV30 to TRBJ2-7; the match to TRBD2 covers 13 bases. V lost 2 bases to trimming and J lost 3 bases; unmatched junction nucleotides: 1. This CDR3 has 14 residues. Germline CDR1 and CDR2: GTSNPN and SVGIG (reference sequence).

The gene calls are TRBV5-5 and TRBJ1-6; D may be TRBD1 (5 bases). The V and J ends lost 5 bases and 6 bases respectively, with 12 bases between them. Germline CDR1 SGHKS, CDR2 YYEKEE (reference sequence). The CDR3 consists of 14 residues. The CDR3 here is CASRGLGFNSPLHF. The CDR3 DNA is TGTGCCAGCAGGGGACTGGGATTTAATTCACCCCTCCACTTT. Filled out from reference TRBV5-5 and TRBJ1-6, the complete variable domain reads DAGVTQSPTHLIKTRGQQVTLRCSPISGHKSVSWYQQVLGQGPQFIFQYYEKEERGRGNFPDRFSARQFPNYSSELNVNALLLGDSALYLCASRGLGFNSPLHFGNGTRLTVT.